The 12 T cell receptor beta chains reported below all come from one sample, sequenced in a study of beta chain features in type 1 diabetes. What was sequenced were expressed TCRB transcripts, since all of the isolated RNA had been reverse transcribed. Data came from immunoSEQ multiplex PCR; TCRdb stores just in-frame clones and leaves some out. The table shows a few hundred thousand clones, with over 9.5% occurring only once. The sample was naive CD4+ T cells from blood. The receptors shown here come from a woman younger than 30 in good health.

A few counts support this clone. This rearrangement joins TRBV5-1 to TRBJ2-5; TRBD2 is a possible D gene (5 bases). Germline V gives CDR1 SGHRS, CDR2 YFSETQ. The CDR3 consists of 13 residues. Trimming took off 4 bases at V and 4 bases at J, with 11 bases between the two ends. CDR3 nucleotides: TGCGCCAGCAGCGCGACTGGAGGAGAGACCCAGTACTTC. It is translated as CASSATGGETQYF.

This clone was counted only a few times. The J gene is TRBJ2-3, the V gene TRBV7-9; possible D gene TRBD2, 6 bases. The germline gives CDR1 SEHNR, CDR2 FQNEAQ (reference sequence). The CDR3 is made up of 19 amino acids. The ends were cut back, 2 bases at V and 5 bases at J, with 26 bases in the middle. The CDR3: CASSLRNSYSGGTVDTQYF. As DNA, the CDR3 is TGTGCCAGCAGCTTAAGAAACTCCTATAGTGGCGGGACGGTAGATACGCAGTATTTT.

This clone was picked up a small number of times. This chain's CDR3 is CASSLALRGGGDTQYF. The CDR3 DNA sequence: TGTGCCAGCAGCTTAGCGCTGCGGGGAGGTGGAGATACGCAGTATTTT. This chain links TRBV7-6 with TRBJ2-3; perhaps TRBD2 as D (6 bases). Trimming removed 0 bases at V and 5 bases at J, with 15 bases between. The CDR3 is 16 residues long. Germline V gene sequence: CDR1 SGHVS, CDR2 FNYEAQ. Combining the CDR3 with reference TRBV7-6 and TRBJ2-3 gives the whole variable domain GAGVSQSPRYKVTKRGQDVALRCDPISGHVSLYWYRQALGQGPEFLTYFNYEAQQDKSGLPNDRFSAERPEGSISTLTIQRTEQRDSAMYRCASSLALRGGGDTQYFGPGTRLTVL.

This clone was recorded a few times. The CDR3, as DNA: TGTGCCAGCAGCTTAGCTATCGGACTAGAACGAGAGCAGTTCTTC. Protein product: CASSLAIGLEREQFF. The chain employs TRBV7-2 and TRBJ2-1; 7 bases are a match to TRBD2. This CDR3 is 15 amino acids long. The trim removed 0 bases at V and 10 bases at J, leaving 9 bases unmatched. Germline CDR1 SGHTA, CDR2 FQGNSA.

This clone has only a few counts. DNA for the CDR3: TGTGCCAGCAGGGGCCCTAGCGGGAGTCCCCCCGAGCAGTACTTC. Translating it yields CASRGPSGSPPEQYF. The chain joins TRBV2 to TRBJ2-7, with TRBD2 identical over 10 bases. This CDR3 contains 15 residues. V shed 6 bases and J 6 bases; nucleotides not matched to a gene: 11. Germline V gene sequence: CDR1 SNHLY, CDR2 FYNNEI.

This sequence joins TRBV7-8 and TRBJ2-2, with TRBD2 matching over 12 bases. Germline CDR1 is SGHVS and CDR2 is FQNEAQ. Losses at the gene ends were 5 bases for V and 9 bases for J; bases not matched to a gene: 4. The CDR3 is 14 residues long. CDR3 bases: TGTGCCAGCAGCCACGGACTAGCGGGGCGGGAGCTGTTTTTT. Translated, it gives CASSHGLAGRELFF.

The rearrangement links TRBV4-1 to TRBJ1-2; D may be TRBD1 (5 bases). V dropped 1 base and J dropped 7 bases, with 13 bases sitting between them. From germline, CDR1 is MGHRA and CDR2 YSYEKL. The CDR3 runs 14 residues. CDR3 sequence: CASSQGSRAGGYTF. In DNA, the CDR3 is TGCGCCAGCAGCCAAGGGAGCAGGGCTGGTGGCTACACCTTC.

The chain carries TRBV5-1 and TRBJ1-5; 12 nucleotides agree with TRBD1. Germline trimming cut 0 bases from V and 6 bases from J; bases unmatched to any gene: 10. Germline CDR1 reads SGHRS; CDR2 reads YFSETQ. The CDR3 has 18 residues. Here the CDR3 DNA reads TGCGCCAGCAGCTTGGTTCCCGTTGGGACAGGGGGCGGTCAGCCCCAGCATTTT. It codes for CASSLVPVGTGGGQPQHF.

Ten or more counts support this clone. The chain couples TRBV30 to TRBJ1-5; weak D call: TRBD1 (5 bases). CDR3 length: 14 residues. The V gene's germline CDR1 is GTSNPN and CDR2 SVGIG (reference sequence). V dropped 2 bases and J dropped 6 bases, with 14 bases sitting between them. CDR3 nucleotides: TGTGCCTGGAGTAGCGGCGGGGGGACTCAGCCCCAGCATTTT. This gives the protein CAWSSGGGTQPQHF.

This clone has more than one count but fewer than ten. The CDR3 is CASSSPAASSTGELFF. The CDR3 DNA follows: TGTGCCAGCAGCTCGCCAGCGGCAAGTTCCACCGGGGAGCTGTTTTTT. V and J are TRBV5-6 and TRBJ2-2, with a weak D call TRBD2 (5 bases). Germline V gene data show CDR1 as SGHDT and CDR2 as YYEEEE. This CDR3 is built from 16 residues. V lost 3 bases and J lost 4, with 16 bases in between.

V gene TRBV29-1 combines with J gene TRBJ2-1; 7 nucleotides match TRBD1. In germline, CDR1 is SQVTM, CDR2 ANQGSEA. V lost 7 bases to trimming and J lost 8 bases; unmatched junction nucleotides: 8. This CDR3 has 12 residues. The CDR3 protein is CSAQGVVYEQFF. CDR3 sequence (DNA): TGCAGCGCTCAGGGGGTTGTCTATGAGCAGTTCTTC.

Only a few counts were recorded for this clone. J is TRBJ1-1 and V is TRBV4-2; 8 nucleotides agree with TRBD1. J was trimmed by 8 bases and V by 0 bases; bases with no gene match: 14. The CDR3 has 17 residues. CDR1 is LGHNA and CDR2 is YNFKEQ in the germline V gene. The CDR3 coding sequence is TGTGCCAGCAGCCAAGATTGGACAGGGCCCCTCTATTCGGAAGCTTTCTTT. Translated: CASSQDWTGPLYSEAFF.